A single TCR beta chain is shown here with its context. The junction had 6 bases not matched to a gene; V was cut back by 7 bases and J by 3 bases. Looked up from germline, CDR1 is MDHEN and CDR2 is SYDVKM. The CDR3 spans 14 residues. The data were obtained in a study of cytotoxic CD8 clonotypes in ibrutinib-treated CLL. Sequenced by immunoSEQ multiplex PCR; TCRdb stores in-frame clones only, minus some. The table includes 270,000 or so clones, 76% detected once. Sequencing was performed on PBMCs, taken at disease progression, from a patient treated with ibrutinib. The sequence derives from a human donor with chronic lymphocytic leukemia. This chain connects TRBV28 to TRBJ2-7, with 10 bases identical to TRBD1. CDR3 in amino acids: CASKETGGLYEQYF. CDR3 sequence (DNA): TGTGCCAGCAAAGAGACAGGGGGCCTCTACGAGCAGTACTTC.